The 10 T cell receptor beta chains below all came from one sample that was sequenced in a study of blood T cell repertoires in COVID-19. The method was immunoSEQ multiplex PCR; TCRdb's version includes in-frame clones alone and lacks a portion of them. The table lists tens of thousands of clones, approximately 83% of them singletons. The material sequenced was peripheral blood. These receptors all come from a woman in her fifties or sixties with acute or convalescent COVID-19.

The gene calls are TRBV4-1 and TRBJ2-3; TRBD2 aligns across 9 bases. Germline lookup yields CDR1 MGHRA and CDR2 YSYEKL. V lost 1 base, J lost 6 bases, and 11 bases stayed unmatched. The CDR3 sequence is 17 residues long. CDR3 loop: CASSQGLASGKMDTQYF. CDR3 coding DNA: TGCGCCAGCAGCCAAGGGTTGGCTAGCGGGAAAATGGATACGCAGTATTTT.

V and J are TRBV4-1 and TRBJ2-7, with TRBD2 matching over 12 bases. The ends lost 3 bases at V and 3 bases at J; junction bases unmatched: 3. CDR3 length: 15 amino acids. CDR1 and CDR2 (germline): MGHRA, YSYEKL. The CDR3 DNA sequence: TGCGCCAGCAGCCAGCGGACTAGCGGGGACTACGAGCAGTACTTC. Protein: CASSQRTSGDYEQYF.

This chain joins TRBV9 and TRBJ2-5; 12 bases are shared with TRBD2. Germline trimming cut 2 bases from V and 1 base from J; bases unmatched to any gene: 3. CDR3 length equals 16 residues. CDR1 SGDLS and CDR2 YYNGEE come from the germline V gene. The CDR3 spells CASSVGLAGFQETQYF. The CDR3 region has the DNA TGTGCCAGCAGCGTTGGACTAGCGGGATTCCAAGAGACCCAGTACTTC.

This chain links TRBV6-1 with TRBJ2-5, with 7 nucleotides matching TRBD2. Trimming took 1 base from V and 5 from J; bases not matched to a gene: 7. This CDR3 spans 15 amino acids. Germline V CDR1 and CDR2: MNHNS, SASEGT. The CDR3 DNA reads as TGTGCCAGCAGTGAAGGCCCAGCGGGAATGGAGACCCAGTACTTC. Translation gives CASSEGPAGMETQYF.

This rearrangement joins TRBV9 to TRBJ1-3; tentatively, D is TRBD1 (5 bases). Trimming took off 0 bases at V and 2 bases at J, with 6 bases between the two ends. This CDR3 is built from 14 residues. CDR1 and CDR2 from the germline V gene are SGDLS and YYNGEE. The CDR3, as DNA: TGTGCCAGCAGCGTAGCAGGGCCTGGAAACACCATATATTTT. Translating gives CASSVAGPGNTIYF.

The chain couples TRBV6-5 to TRBJ1-2; 7 positions agree with TRBD1. CDR3 length: 13 residues. Trimming at V came to 2 bases and at J to 5 bases, leaving 2 bases not matched to a gene. The V gene's germline CDR1 is MNHEY and CDR2 SVGAGI. The CDR3 sequence: CASSYEGAYGYTF. The DNA for the CDR3 is TGTGCCAGCAGTTACGAGGGGGCGTATGGCTACACCTTC.

This clone was observed a single time. The chain combines TRBV6-1 with TRBJ2-7, with 10 bases that match TRBD1. The CDR3 is 19 residues long. In germline, CDR1 is MNHNS, CDR2 SASEGT. V shed 2 bases, J shed 2 bases, and the junction held 15 bases outside the gene matches. For the CDR3, the DNA is TGTGCCAGCAGTGAACGGGACAGGGGTGCGGGTGGTCTCGCCTACGAGCAGTACTTC. Protein: CASSERDRGAGGLAYEQYF.

In its sample, this clone was seen once. The chain recombines TRBV6-5 with TRBJ1-5, with TRBD1 as a possible D gene (5 bases). Trimming left V 6 bases short and J 7 bases short, with 10 bases between. The length of the CDR3 is 12 residues. Germline lookup yields CDR1 MNHEY and CDR2 SVGAGI. The CDR3 loop reads CASSVGPQPQHF. In nucleotides, the CDR3 is TGTGCCAGCAGCGTGGGGCCCCAGCCCCAGCATTTT.

This sequence joins TRBV5-1 and TRBJ2-7; a weak D match, TRBD1 (5 bases). Trimming removed 2 bases from V and 5 bases from J, with 11 bases in between. The germline gives CDR1 SGHRS, CDR2 YFSETQ. The CDR3 extends over 13 amino acids. CDR3 in amino acids: CASSFQGVNEQYF. The CDR3 nucleotides are TGCGCCAGCAGCTTTCAAGGGGTAAACGAGCAGTACTTC.

This sequence joins TRBV6-5 and TRBJ2-7; D may be TRBD2 (5 bases). The CDR3 contains 15 residues. Germline V lookup: CDR1 MNHEY, CDR2 SVGAGI. Trimming stripped 2 bases from V and 5 bases from J, with 16 bases between. The CDR3 protein is CASSYGGGLGHEQYF. CDR3 bases: TGTGCCAGCAGTTACGGCGGCGGGTTAGGCCACGAGCAGTACTTC.